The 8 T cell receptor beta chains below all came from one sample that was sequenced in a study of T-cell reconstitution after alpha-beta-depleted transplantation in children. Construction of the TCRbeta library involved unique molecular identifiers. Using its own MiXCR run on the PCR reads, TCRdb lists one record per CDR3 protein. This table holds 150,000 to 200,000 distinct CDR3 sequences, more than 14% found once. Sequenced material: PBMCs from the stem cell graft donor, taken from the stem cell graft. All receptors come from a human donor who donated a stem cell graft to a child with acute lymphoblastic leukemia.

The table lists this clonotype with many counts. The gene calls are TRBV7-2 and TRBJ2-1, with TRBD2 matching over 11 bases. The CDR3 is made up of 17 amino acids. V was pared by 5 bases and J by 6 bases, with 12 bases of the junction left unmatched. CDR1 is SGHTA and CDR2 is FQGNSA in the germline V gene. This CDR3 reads CASSIPSGLAEINEQFF. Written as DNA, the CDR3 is TGTGCCAGCAGCATACCCTCGGGACTAGCGGAGATCAATGAGCAGTTCTTC.

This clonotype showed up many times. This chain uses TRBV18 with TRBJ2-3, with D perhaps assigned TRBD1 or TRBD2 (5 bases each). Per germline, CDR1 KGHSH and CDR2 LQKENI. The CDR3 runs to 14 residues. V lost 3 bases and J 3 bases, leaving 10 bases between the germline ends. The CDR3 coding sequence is TGTGCCAGCTCACCGGTCAGGGAGACAGATACGCAGTATTTT. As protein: CASSPVRETDTQYF.

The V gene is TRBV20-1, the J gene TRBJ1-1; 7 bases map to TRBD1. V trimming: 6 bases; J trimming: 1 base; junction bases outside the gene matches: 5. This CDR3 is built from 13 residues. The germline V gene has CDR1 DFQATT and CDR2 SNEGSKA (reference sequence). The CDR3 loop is CSAPRDRNTEAFF. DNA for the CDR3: TGCAGTGCGCCCCGGGACAGGAACACTGAAGCTTTCTTT.

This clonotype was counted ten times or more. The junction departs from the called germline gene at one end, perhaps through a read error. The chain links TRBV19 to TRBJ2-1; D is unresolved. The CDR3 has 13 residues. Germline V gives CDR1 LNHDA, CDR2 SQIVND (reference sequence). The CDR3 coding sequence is TGTGCCAGTAGTATCGTCTCCAACAATGAGCAGTTCTTC. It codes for CASSIVSNNEQFF.

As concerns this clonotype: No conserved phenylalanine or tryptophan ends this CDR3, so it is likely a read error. CDR3 region: CASSLGGGYTL. CDR3 sequence (DNA): TGTGCCAGCAGCTTAGGAGGTGGCTACACCTTG. The chain couples TRBV11-2 to TRBJ1-2, with D uncertain. The CDR3 covers 11 residues. Trimming stripped 1 base from V and 7 bases from J, with 4 bases between. Looked up from germline, CDR1 is SGHAT and CDR2 is FQNNGV.

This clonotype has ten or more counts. The CDR3 region is CASSPSGGLSTNYGYTF. As DNA, the CDR3 is TGCGCCAGCAGCCCCTCGGGGGGGCTTTCTACTAACTATGGCTACACCTTC. The chain has TRBV5-1 and TRBJ1-2, with D possibly being TRBD1 (6 bases). V lost 4 bases to trimming and J lost 0 bases, with 19 bases between them. This CDR3 has 17 amino acids. Germline CDR1 SGHRS, CDR2 YFSETQ.

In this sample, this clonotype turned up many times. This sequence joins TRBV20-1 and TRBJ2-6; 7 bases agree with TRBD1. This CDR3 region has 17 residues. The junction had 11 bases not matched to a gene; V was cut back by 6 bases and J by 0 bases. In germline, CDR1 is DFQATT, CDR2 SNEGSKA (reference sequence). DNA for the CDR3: TGCAGTGCCCGGGGACAGAGACCCCTCTCTGGGGCCAACGTCCTGACTTTC. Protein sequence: CSARGQRPLSGANVLTF.

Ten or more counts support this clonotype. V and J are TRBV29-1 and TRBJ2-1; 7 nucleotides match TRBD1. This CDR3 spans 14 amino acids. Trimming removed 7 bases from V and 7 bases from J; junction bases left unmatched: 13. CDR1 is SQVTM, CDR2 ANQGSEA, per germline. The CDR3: CSAMDRSSGNEQFF. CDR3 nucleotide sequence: TGCAGCGCTATGGACAGGTCAAGTGGGAATGAGCAGTTCTTC.